The 27 T cell receptor beta chains listed next were all sequenced from one sample in a study of CXCR3-negative and CXCR3-positive naive CD8 T cells. It was by 5' RACE with UMI labels that the TRB cDNA libraries were prepared. TCRdb reprocessed the 5' RACE reads and keeps a single row for each CDR3 protein, giving no DNA. The clone table shows over 70,000 distinct CDR3 sequences, with the ten largest holding around 1.8%. The sequenced material came from naive CXCR3- CD8+ T cells from blood. As to subset: CD45RO-CCR7+CD27+CD95- naive CD8+ T cells lacking CXCR3 (TNR3-). Receptors originate from a human donor in good health. Some clones in this sample may be carry-over from other donors' samples.

The V call is TRBV6-1, the J call TRBJ2-7; absent DNA, TCRdb's TRBD1 call cannot be checked. In germline, CDR1 is MNHNS, CDR2 SASEGT. The CDR3 is 13 residues long. CDR3: CASSPDGAYEQYF.

This rearrangement joins TRBV7-9 to TRBJ1-1; TCRdb proposes TRBD1, but this gene call is untestable without DNA. The CDR3 runs to 13 residues. Germline CDR1 reads SEHNR; CDR2 reads FQNEAQ (reference sequence). The CDR3 region is CASSLTTGAEAFF.

The chain couples TRBV5-6 to TRBJ2-2. Germline V gene lookup returns CDR1 SGHDT and CDR2 YYEEEE. This CDR3 region has 15 residues. The CDR3: CASSLVQSYTGELFF.

V is TRBV20-1 and J is TRBJ2-7. Germline V gene sequence: CDR1 DFQATT, CDR2 SNEGSKA (reference sequence). CDR3 length: 15 residues. Here the CDR3 reads CSARDQLAASYEQYF.

V and J are TRBV7-9 and TRBJ2-1. There are 13 residues in the CDR3. The germline V gene encodes CDR1 SEHNR and CDR2 FQNEAQ (reference sequence). CDR3 region: CASSLVGRNEQFF.

This CDR3 reads CASSQDREGSNTQYF. The chain recombines TRBV4-2 with TRBJ2-3; the D call of TRBD2 rests on TCRdb alone, since no DNA is present to check it. The germline V gene encodes CDR1 LGHNA and CDR2 YNFKEQ. The CDR3 runs 15 residues.

V gene TRBV7-9 combines with J gene TRBJ1-2; the D call from TCRdb, TRBD1, cannot be confirmed without DNA. This CDR3 has 14 amino acids. The germline V gene has CDR1 SEHNR and CDR2 FQNEAQ (reference sequence). The CDR3: CASSSQQGGGGYTF.

The rearrangement links TRBV12-3 or TRBV12-4 to TRBJ2-7; TCRdb picks TRBD1, but there is no DNA to check that call. The CDR3 has 13 amino acids. The CDR3 protein is CASSPSDSYEQYF.

This chain joins TRBV29-1 and TRBJ2-7; TCRdb names TRBD2, which stays unverified in the absence of DNA. The CDR3 has 13 residues. Germline V gene sequence: CDR1 SQVTM, CDR2 ANQGSEA. The CDR3 spells CSVEGGEGYEQYF.

This chain connects TRBV29-1 to TRBJ2-7; TCRdb gives TRBD1 as the D gene, but with no DNA this cannot be confirmed. Germline loops: CDR1 SQVTM, CDR2 ANQGSEA. This CDR3 region has 13 residues. The CDR3 sequence is CSVEDSGGNEQYF.

This chain uses TRBV5-1 with TRBJ1-5; TCRdb's D call of TRBD1 is untestable without DNA. There are 16 residues in the CDR3. CDR1 is SGHRS, CDR2 YFSETQ, per germline. The CDR3 is CASSLEGQGQGQPQHF.

This chain connects TRBV5-1 to TRBJ2-2; TCRdb indicates TRBD1, and absent DNA this call remains unverified. This CDR3 has 17 residues. Looked up from germline, CDR1 is SGHRS and CDR2 is YFSETQ. CDR3: CASSQTRGGEYTGELFF.

The V and J genes are TRBV12-3 or TRBV12-4 and TRBJ2-3; the D call from TCRdb, TRBD2, cannot be confirmed without DNA. The CDR3 spans 14 residues. The CDR3 reads CASSALDSTDTQYF.

The CDR3 protein is CSVEDKETPSAFF. The chain joins TRBV29-1 to TRBJ1-1. Germline-derived CDR1 and CDR2 are SQVTM and ANQGSEA. The CDR3 length is 13 residues. The variable domain in full, with the rest retrieved from reference TRBV29-1 and TRBJ1-1, is SAVISQKPSRDICQRGTSLTIQCQVDSQVTMMFWYRQQPGQSLTLIATANQGSEATYESGFVIDKFPISRPNLTFSTLTVSNMSPEDSSIYLCSVEDKETPSAFFGQGTRLTVV.

The genes are TRBV20-1 and TRBJ2-7; TCRdb's D call of TRBD1 is untestable without DNA. CDR1 is DFQATT and CDR2 is SNEGSKA in the germline V gene (reference sequence). The CDR3 extends over 12 amino acids. The CDR3 region is CSARTGGYEQYF.

This rearrangement joins TRBV4-2 to TRBJ2-1; TCRdb calls TRBD1, which cannot be checked without DNA. Germline CDR1 LGHNA, CDR2 YNFKEQ. The CDR3 extends over 13 amino acids. The CDR3 region is CASSQDPGGEQFF.

The chain links TRBV23-1 to TRBJ2-1. TRBV23-1 is noted as an ORF with a role that remains uncertain. The CDR3 has 16 residues. CDR3 in amino acids: CASSQSTDGSYNEQFF.

This rearrangement joins TRBV12-3 or TRBV12-4 to TRBJ2-5; TCRdb outputs TRBD1, but without DNA this stays unchecked. CDR3 length: 13 residues. The chain's CDR3 is CASSPLLLETQYF.

The V gene is TRBV29-1, the J gene TRBJ2-7; TCRdb's D gene call, TRBD1, goes unchecked for lack of DNA. Germline V lookup: CDR1 SQVTM, CDR2 ANQGSEA. There are 14 residues in the CDR3. The CDR3 reads CSVYGQGDTYEQYF.

The V and J genes are TRBV20-1 and TRBJ2-5; the D gene TCRdb calls, TRBD1, cannot be checked with no DNA. The CDR3 sequence is 16 residues long. From germline, CDR1 is DFQATT and CDR2 SNEGSKA (reference sequence). CDR3 sequence: CSASRGPGVFQETQYF.

The chain employs TRBV20-1 and TRBJ1-1; the TRBD1 assignment by TCRdb is unverifiable without DNA. The germline V gene encodes CDR1 DFQATT and CDR2 SNEGSKA (reference sequence). The CDR3 runs to 14 residues. This chain's CDR3 is CSASGRDRETEAFF.

The chain is built from TRBV5-6 and TRBJ2-5; TCRdb indicates TRBD2, and absent DNA this call remains unverified. The CDR3 extends over 13 amino acids. The germline CDR1 and CDR2 sequences are SGHDT and YYEEEE. Here the CDR3 reads CASEGPNQETQYF.

The chain links TRBV24-1 to TRBJ1-5; TCRdb designates TRBD1, a call that cannot be tested without DNA. CDR1 is KGHDR and CDR2 is SFDVKD in the germline V gene. This CDR3 is built from 14 residues. The CDR3 is CATSDTRDSQPQHF.

V and J are TRBV7-9 and TRBJ2-1; TCRdb's assignment of TRBD1 cannot be checked, as there is no DNA. Germline assignment: CDR1 SEHNR and CDR2 FQNEAQ (reference sequence). CDR3 length: 13 amino acids. The CDR3 here is CASSLAAGDEQFF.

J is TRBJ2-1 and V is TRBV19; absent DNA, TCRdb's TRBD1 call cannot be checked. Per the germline V gene, CDR1 is LNHDA and CDR2 is SQIVND (reference sequence). The CDR3 is 17 residues long. The CDR3: CASSSDRGESSYNEQFF. The full variable domain, with the rest looked up from reference TRBV19 and TRBJ2-1, is DGGITQSPKYLFRKEGQNVTLSCEQNLNHDAMYWYRQDPGQGLRLIYYSQIVNDFQKGDIAEGYSVSREKKESFPLTVTSAQKNPTAFYLCASSSDRGESSYNEQFFGPGTRLTVL.

The CDR3 spells CASSYQQGERMNTGAFF. The V call is TRBV6-5, the J call TRBJ1-1; TCRdb's D call, TRBD1, is unchecked because there is no DNA. Germline V gives CDR1 MNHEY, CDR2 SVGAGI. The CDR3 sequence is 17 residues long.

The chain carries TRBV7-9 and TRBJ2-1; TCRdb names TRBD1, which stays unverified in the absence of DNA. CDR3 length: 18 residues. The germline V gene has CDR1 SEHNR and CDR2 FQNEAQ (reference sequence). The CDR3 protein is CASTPFTGNPYSYNEQFF.